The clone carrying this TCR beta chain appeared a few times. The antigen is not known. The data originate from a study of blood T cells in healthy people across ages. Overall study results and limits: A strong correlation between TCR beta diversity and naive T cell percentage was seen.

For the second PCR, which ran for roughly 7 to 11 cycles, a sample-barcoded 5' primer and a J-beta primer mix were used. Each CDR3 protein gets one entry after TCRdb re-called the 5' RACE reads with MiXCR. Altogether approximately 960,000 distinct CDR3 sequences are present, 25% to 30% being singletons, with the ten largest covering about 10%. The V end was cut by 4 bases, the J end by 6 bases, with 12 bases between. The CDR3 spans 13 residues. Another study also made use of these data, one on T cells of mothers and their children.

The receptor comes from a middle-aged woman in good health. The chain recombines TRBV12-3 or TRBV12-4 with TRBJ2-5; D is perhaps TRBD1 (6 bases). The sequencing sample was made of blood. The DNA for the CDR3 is TGTGCCAGCAGTTCGGACAGTCCGCAGACCCAGTACTTC. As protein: CASSSDSPQTQYF.